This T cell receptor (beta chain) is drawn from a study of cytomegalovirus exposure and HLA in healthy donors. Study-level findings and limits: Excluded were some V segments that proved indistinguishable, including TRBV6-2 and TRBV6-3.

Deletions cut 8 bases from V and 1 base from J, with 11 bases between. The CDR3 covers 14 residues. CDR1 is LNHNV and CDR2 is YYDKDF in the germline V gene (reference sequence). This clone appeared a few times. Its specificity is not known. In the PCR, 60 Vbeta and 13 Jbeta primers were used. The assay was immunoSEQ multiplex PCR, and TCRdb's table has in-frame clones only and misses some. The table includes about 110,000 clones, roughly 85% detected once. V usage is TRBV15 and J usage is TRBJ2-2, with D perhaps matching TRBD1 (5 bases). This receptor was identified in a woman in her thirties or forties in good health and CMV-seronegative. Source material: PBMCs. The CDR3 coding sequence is TGTGCCACCTCCGCCCAGGGGAACACCGGGGAGCTGTTTTTT. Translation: CATSAQGNTGELFF.